This T cell receptor beta chain was recorded in a study of radiotherapy plus CTLA-4 blockade in lung cancer. Only in-frame clones appear in the TCRdb table, and some are missing; sequencing was by immunoSEQ multiplex PCR. The sample lists 71,000 or so clones; around 84% were seen once. The sample here was peripheral blood, taken from a patient treated with radiotherapy plus ipilimumab. The receptor comes from a human donor with non-small cell lung cancer who had stable disease on radiotherapy plus ipilimumab.

The CDR3 DNA reads as TGTGCCAGCAGCTTAGCGCTTTCCAACGGCGGGATTGTCTACGAGCAGTACTTC. Translating gives CASSLALSNGGIVYEQYF. The rearrangement uses TRBV7-6 and TRBJ2-7; possible D gene TRBD2, 6 bases. The CDR3 sequence is 18 residues long. Trimming took 0 bases from V and 3 from J, leaving 21 bases between them. The germline gives CDR1 SGHVS, CDR2 FNYEAQ.